Listed below are T cell receptor beta chains from one sample, sequenced in a study of CD4 T cells in relation to SARS-CoV-2 and coronaviruses. The antigens for these receptors are not known. Sequencing used immunoSEQ multiplex PCR; TCRdb keeps in-frame clones, though not all of them. The sample shows roughly 10,000 clones, 80% to 90% of them seen only once. Sequenced material: CD4+ T cells from PBMCs, cultured in vitro. These TCRs come from a human donor in good health. The CDR3 runs from the conserved cysteine through the conserved F or W. Each record gives: J gene, D gene, CDR3 length, clone size, V gene, CDR3 DNA, CDR3 protein. A D gene is named only where the DNA matches it firmly. Expanded clones get a size class; other rows say once, few or many, or leave the size out.

>TRBJ2-7|TRBD2|19|.|TRBV19
TGTGCCAGTAGTATAAATTTCTACCCCCTAGCGGGAGGCCGCTACGAGCAGTACTTC
CASSINFYPLAGGRYEQYF
>TRBJ2-5|.|13|.|TRBV30
TGTGCCTGGAGTGGCAGGGTGCGAGAGACCCAGTACTTC
CAWSGRVRETQYF
>TRBJ1-1|TRBD1|15|.|TRBV7-2
TGTGCCAGCAGCTCGGGACAGGGTTTAAGCACTGAAGCTTTCTTT
CASSSGQGLSTEAFF
>TRBJ1-2|.|13|once|TRBV2
TGTGCCAGCAGTGAAGGGCAGTCATATGGCTACACCTTC
CASSEGQSYGYTF
>TRBJ2-7|TRBD2|15|.|TRBV6-5
TGTGCCAGCAGCACAGAAGCGGGAGTCACCTACGAGCAGTACTTC
CASSTEAGVTYEQYF
>TRBJ2-7|.|13|.|TRBV6-5
TGTGCCAGCAGTTACCCGCCTAACTACGAGCAGTACTTC
CASSYPPNYEQYF
>TRBJ1-5|.|12|once|TRBV12-3/TRBV12-4
TGTGCCAGCTTTACACAGGGTCAGCCCCAGCATTTT
CASFTQGQPQHF
>TRBJ1-1|.|14|.|TRBV7-8
TGTGCCAGCAGCCCTGTCCTCGGGGACACTGAAGCTTTCTTT
CASSPVLGDTEAFF
>TRBJ2-5|.|13|.|TRBV11-2
TGTGCCAGCAGCCGTAGCCACTCGGAGACCCAGTACTTC
CASSRSHSETQYF
>TRBJ2-3|.|13|.|TRBV7-9
TGTGCCAGCAGCCTACTAGCTGCTGATACGCAGTATTTT
CASSLLAADTQYF
>TRBJ2-5|TRBD2|17|.|TRBV7-2
TGTGCCAGCAGCTTAGGTGTCCTAGCGGGGGTTCAAGAGACCCAGTACTTC
CASSLGVLAGVQETQYF
>TRBJ1-2|TRBD1|14|.|TRBV19
TGTGCCAGTACCCCACAGGGGCAGATCTATGGCTACACCTTC
CASTPQGQIYGYTF
>TRBJ1-5|TRBD1|15|.|TRBV19
TGTGCCAGTAGCTCCAAGGACAGGGGACGGCAGCCCCAGCATTTT
CASSSKDRGRQPQHF
>TRBJ2-7|TRBD2|18|.|TRBV6-1
TGTGCCAGCAGTGATAATCTAGCGGGAGCTCCCTTACTTGACGAGCAGTACTTC
CASSDNLAGAPLLDEQYF